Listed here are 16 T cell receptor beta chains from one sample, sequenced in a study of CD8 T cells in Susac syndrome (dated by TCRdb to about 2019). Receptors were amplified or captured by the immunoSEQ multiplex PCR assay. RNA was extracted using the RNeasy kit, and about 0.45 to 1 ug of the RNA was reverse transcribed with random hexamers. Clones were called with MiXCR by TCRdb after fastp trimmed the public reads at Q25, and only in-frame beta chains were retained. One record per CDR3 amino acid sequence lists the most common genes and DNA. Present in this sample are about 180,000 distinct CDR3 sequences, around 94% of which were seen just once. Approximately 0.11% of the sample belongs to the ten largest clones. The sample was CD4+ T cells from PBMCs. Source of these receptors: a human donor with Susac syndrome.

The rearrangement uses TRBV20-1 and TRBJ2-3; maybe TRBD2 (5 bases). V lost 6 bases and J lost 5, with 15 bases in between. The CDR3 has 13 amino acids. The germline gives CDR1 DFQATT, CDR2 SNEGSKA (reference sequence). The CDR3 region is CSAPASGRDTQYF. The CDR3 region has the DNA TGCAGTGCACCGGCTAGTGGGAGAGATACGCAGTATTTT.

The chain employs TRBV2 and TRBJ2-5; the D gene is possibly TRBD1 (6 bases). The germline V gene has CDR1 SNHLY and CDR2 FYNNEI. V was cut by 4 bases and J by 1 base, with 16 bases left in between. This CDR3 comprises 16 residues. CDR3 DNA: TGTGCCAGCAGTGCACAGGGACCTAAGGTCCAAGAGACCCAGTACTTC. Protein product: CASSAQGPKVQETQYF.

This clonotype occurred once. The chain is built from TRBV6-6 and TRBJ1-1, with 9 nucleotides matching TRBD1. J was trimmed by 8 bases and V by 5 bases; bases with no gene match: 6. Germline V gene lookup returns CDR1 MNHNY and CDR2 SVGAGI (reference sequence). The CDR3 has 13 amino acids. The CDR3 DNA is TGTGCCAGCAGTGTCCGACAGGGGGGGGAAGCTTTCTTT. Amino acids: CASSVRQGGEAFF.

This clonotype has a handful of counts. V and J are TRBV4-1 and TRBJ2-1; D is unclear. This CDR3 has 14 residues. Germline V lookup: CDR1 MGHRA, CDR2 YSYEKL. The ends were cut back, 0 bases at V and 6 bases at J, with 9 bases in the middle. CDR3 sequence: CASSQEGRANEQFF. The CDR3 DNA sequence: TGCGCCAGCAGCCAAGAGGGTAGGGCCAATGAGCAGTTCTTC.

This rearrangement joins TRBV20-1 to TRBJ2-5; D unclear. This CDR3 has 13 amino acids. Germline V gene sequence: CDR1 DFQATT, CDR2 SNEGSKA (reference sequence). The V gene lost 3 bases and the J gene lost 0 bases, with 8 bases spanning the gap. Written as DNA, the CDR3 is TGCAGTGCTAGGGGCTTATACCAAGAGACCCAGTACTTC. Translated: CSARGLYQETQYF.

The CDR3 DNA sequence: TGCAGCGTTGATGGGACTCATGGGGACAATGAGCAGTTCTTC. This sequence encodes CSVDGTHGDNEQFF. The genes are TRBV29-1 and TRBJ2-1, with a tentative D call TRBD2 (6 bases). This CDR3 is built from 14 residues. Trimming shortened V by 3 bases and J by 5 bases, and 14 bases separated the two germline ends. The germline CDR1 and CDR2 sequences are SQVTM and ANQGSEA.

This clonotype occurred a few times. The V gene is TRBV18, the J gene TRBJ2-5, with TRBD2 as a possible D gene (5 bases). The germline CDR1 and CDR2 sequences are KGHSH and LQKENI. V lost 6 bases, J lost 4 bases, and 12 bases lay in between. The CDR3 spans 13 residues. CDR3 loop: CASSPLEGETQYF. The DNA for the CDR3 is TGTGCCAGCTCCCCCCTAGAGGGAGAGACCCAGTACTTC.

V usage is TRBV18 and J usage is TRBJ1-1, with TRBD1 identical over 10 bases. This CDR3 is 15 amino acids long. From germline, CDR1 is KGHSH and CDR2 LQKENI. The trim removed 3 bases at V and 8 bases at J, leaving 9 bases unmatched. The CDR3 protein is CASSPRQGAVGEAFF. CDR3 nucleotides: TGTGCCAGCTCACCGCGACAGGGGGCGGTGGGAGAAGCTTTCTTT. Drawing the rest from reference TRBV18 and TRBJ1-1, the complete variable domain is NAGVMQNPRHLVRRRGQEARLRCSPMKGHSHVYWYRQLPEEGLKFMVYLQKENIIDESGMPKERFSAEFPKEGPSILRIQQVVRGDSAAYFCASSPRQGAVGEAFFGQGTRLTVV.

The CDR3, as DNA: TGTGCCAGCAGCTCTACGGGGGGTGGCTACACCTTC. It is translated as CASSSTGGGYTF. J is TRBJ1-2 and V is TRBV3-1; possibly TRBD1 for D (5 bases). CDR1 and CDR2 from the germline V gene are LGHDT and YNNKEL (reference sequence). The ends were cut back, 5 bases at V and 7 bases at J, with 11 bases in the middle. This CDR3 is built from 12 residues.

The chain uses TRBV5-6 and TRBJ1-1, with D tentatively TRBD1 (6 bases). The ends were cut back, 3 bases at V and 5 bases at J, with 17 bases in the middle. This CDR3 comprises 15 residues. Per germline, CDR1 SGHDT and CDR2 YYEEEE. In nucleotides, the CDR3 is TGTGCCAGCAGCTCAATCAGGGGTCGGAGGACTGAAGCTTTCTTT. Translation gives CASSSIRGRRTEAFF. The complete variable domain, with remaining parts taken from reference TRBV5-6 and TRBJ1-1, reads DAGVTQSPTHLIKTRGQQVTLRCSPKSGHDTVSWYQQALGQGPQFIFQYYEEEERQRGNFPDRFSGHQFPNYSSELNVNALLLGDSALYLCASSSIRGRRTEAFFGQGTRLTVV.

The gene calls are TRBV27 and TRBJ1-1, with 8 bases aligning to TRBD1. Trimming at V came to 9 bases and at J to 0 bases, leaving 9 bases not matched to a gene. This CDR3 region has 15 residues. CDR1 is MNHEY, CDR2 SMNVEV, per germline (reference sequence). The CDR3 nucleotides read TGTGCCAGTCGGCTGGACAGGGTCATGAACACTGAAGCTTTCTTT. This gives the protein CASRLDRVMNTEAFF.

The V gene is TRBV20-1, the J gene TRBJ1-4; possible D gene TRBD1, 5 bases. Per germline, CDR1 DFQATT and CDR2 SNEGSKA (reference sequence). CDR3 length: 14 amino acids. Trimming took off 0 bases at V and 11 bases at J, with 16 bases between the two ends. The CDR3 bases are TGCAGTGCTAGAGATTGGGGGATCGGGTATAAACTGTTTTTT. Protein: CSARDWGIGYKLFF.

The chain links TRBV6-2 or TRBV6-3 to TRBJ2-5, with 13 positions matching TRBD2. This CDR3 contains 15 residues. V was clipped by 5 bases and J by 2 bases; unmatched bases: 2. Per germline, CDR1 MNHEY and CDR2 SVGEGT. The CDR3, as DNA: TGTGCCAGCAGTCCGGGACTAGCGGGACAAGAGACCCAGTACTTC. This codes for CASSPGLAGQETQYF.

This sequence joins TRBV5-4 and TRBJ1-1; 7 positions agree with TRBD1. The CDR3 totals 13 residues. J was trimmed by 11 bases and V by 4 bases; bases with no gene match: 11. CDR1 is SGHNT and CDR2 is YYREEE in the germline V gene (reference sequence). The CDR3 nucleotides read TGTGCCAGCAGCGTGGGACAGATTAAGAAGGCTTTCTTT. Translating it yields CASSVGQIKKAFF.

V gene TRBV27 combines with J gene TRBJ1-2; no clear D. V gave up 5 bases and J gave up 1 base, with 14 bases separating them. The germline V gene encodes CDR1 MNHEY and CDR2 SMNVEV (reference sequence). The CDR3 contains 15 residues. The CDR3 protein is CASSPRRGLNYGYTF. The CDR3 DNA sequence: TGTGCCAGCAGTCCTCGGAGAGGGCTTAACTATGGCTACACCTTC.

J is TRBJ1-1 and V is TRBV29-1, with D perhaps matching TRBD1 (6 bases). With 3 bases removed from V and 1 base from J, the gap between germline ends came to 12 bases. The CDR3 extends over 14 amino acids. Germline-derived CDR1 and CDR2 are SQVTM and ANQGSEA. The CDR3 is CSVDNSGANTEAFF. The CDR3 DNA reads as TGCAGCGTTGATAATTCAGGGGCGAACACTGAAGCTTTCTTT.